This TCR beta chain is from a study of blood T cell repertoires in COVID-19. For the study at large: COVID-19 samples from acute and convalescent phases originated in the United States, Italy and Spain.

Germline V gene sequence: CDR1 SNHLY, CDR2 FYNNEI. The V segment lost 6 bases and the J segment 2 bases; nucleotides outside the gene matches: 3. This CDR3 contains 13 residues. Per the original methods: Estimation of nucleated cell counts relied on the amplification of reference gene primers. Profiled with immunoSEQ multiplex PCR; TCRdb holds only in-frame clones, not every one. From that table come the V and J calls and clone size; the DNA was used to work out D and trimming. Among about 210,000 clones, 92% were seen once, and the ten largest hold around 1.2%. The sample taken for sequencing was peripheral blood. J is TRBJ2-7 and V is TRBV2; TRBD1 matches 8 bases. The TCR sequence derives from a man aged 25 to 40 with acute or convalescent COVID-19. CDR3 amino acids: CASSGQGTYEQYF. The CDR3 region has the DNA TGTGCCAGCAGCGGACAGGGAACCTACGAGCAGTACTTC.